The 17 T cell receptor beta chains in this list originate from one sample, sequenced in a study of graft-versus-host responses after intestinal transplantation. Measured with immunoSEQ multiplex PCR; TCRdb has only the in-frame clones, and not every one. The sample includes some 21,000 clones, 50% to 70% seen only once; the top ten take approximately 1%. Sequencing used alloreactive CD4+ T cells from a mixed lymphocyte reaction culture, obtained before intestinal transplant. Subset described: CFSE-low proliferating T cells sorted from approximately 6-day pre-transplant mixed lymphocyte reaction (GvH or HvG direction). These receptors all stem from a human patient who received an intestinal transplant.

This chain connects TRBV4-1 to TRBJ2-6, with 9 bases that match TRBD1. The CDR3 covers 21 residues. CDR1 is MGHRA and CDR2 is YSYEKL in the germline V gene. The J segment lost 0 bases and the V segment lost 0 bases, leaving 12 bases of the junction unmatched. The CDR3 is CASSQDRGSGQGLSGANVLTF. In nucleotides, the CDR3 is TGCGCCAGCAGCCAAGATCGAGGGTCGGGACAGGGCCTCTCTGGGGCCAACGTCCTGACTTTC.

The CDR3 spells CATSRDGGYTEAFF. DNA for the CDR3: TGTGCCACCAGCAGAGATGGGGGGTACACTGAAGCTTTCTTT. The rearrangement uses TRBV15 and TRBJ1-1; possible D gene TRBD1, 5 bases. CDR1 LNHNV and CDR2 YYDKDF come from the germline V gene (reference sequence). The CDR3 sequence is 14 residues long. The V gene lost 0 bases and the J gene lost 3 bases, with 8 bases spanning the gap.

This clone rates as medium-sized. This chain connects TRBV7-9 to TRBJ2-3; 8 bases are shared with TRBD2. Germline V gene sequence: CDR1 SEHNR, CDR2 FQNEAQ (reference sequence). This CDR3 is 15 amino acids long. The V segment lost 0 bases and the J segment 1 base; nucleotides outside the gene matches: 0. CDR3 coding DNA: TGTGCCAGCAGCTTAGCTAGCGGGGGCACAGATACGCAGTATTTT. It specifies CASSLASGGTDTQYF.

V is TRBV7-3 and J is TRBJ2-7; D might be TRBD1 (5 bases). The CDR3 spans 13 residues. V was cut by 1 base and J by 6 bases, with 10 bases left in between. Germline V gene lookup returns CDR1 SGHTA and CDR2 FQGTGA. The CDR3 loop is CASSLSPGSEQYF. For the CDR3, the DNA is TGTGCCAGCAGCTTAAGTCCAGGGTCCGAGCAGTACTTC. Looking up the rest from reference TRBV7-3 and TRBJ2-7 gives the full variable domain: GAGVSQTPSNKVTEKGKYVELRCDPISGHTALYWYRQSLGQGPEFLIYFQGTGAADDSGLPNDRFFAVRPEGSVSTLKIQRTERGDSAVYLCASSLSPGSEQYFGPGTRLTVT.

This sequence joins TRBV28 and TRBJ2-1; D is unresolved. The CDR3 length is 13 residues. Per germline, CDR1 MDHEN and CDR2 SYDVKM. V lost 6 bases, J lost 8 bases, and 14 bases lay in between. CDR3 region: CASRWAIFDEQFF. DNA for the CDR3: TGTGCCAGCAGGTGGGCCATCTTCGATGAGCAGTTCTTC.

The chain links TRBV30 to TRBJ2-2; TRBD2 matches 14 bases. V lost 5 bases to trimming and J lost 8 bases; unmatched junction nucleotides: 10. Per the germline V gene, CDR1 is GTSNPN and CDR2 is SVGIG (reference sequence). There are 16 residues in the CDR3. The CDR3 DNA reads TGTGCCTGGGAGACCGGGACTAGCGGGAGTGCTGGGGAGCTGTTTTTT. Residues: CAWETGTSGSAGELFF.

The chain recombines TRBV20-1 with TRBJ2-5; maybe TRBD2 (7 bases). V lost 5 bases and J lost 4, with 8 bases in between. There are 11 residues in the CDR3. Germline V gene sequence: CDR1 DFQATT, CDR2 SNEGSKA (reference sequence). CDR3 loop: CSAGGAETQYF. The CDR3 nucleotides are TGCAGTGCTGGGGGGGCAGAGACCCAGTACTTC.

This clone was observed a handful of times. The gene calls are TRBV29-1 and TRBJ2-7; perhaps TRBD2 as D (5 bases). The germline gives CDR1 SQVTM, CDR2 ANQGSEA. CDR3 size: 12 residues. V lost 6 bases and J lost 5, with 14 bases in between. The CDR3 bases are TGCAGCGTCGGGATTTACGCGAACGAGCAGTACTTC. This encodes CSVGIYANEQYF.

This clone was observed a handful of times. The chain recombines TRBV19 with TRBJ2-7; 10 bases line up with TRBD1. The trim removed 0 bases at V and 1 base at J, leaving 0 bases unmatched. CDR1 LNHDA and CDR2 SQIVND come from the germline V gene (reference sequence). This CDR3 is built from 15 residues. Written as DNA, the CDR3 is TGTGCCAGTAGTATAGAGGGACAGGGGTCCTACGAGCAGTACTTC. It translates to CASSIEGQGSYEQYF.

CDR3 sequence (DNA): TGTGCCAGCTCACCCCTGACAGGGTACGAGCAGTACTTC. Encoded protein: CASSPLTGYEQYF. The chain has TRBV18 and TRBJ2-7, with TRBD1 matching over 7 bases. CDR3 length: 13 amino acids. CDR1 is KGHSH, CDR2 LQKENI, per germline. The J segment lost 4 bases and the V segment lost 3 bases, leaving 3 bases of the junction unmatched.

In its sample, this clone was seen a few times. V and J are TRBV6-1 and TRBJ1-3; no definite D call. The CDR3 length is 13 residues. The germline V gene encodes CDR1 MNHNS and CDR2 SASEGT. V lost 4 bases and J lost 4, with 8 bases in between. CDR3 sequence (DNA): TGTGCCAGCAGTGTCCTACAGGGAAACACCATATATTTT. Its translation: CASSVLQGNTIYF.

V is TRBV7-6 and J is TRBJ2-2; D is unresolved. This CDR3 comprises 13 residues. V gave up 1 base and J gave up 6 bases, with 6 bases separating them. Looked up from germline, CDR1 is SGHVS and CDR2 is FNYEAQ. The CDR3 DNA reads TGTGCCAGCAGCTTAGATAGATCCGGGGAGCTGTTTTTT. It specifies CASSLDRSGELFF.

The chain carries TRBV19 and TRBJ2-1, with TRBD2 as a possible D gene (6 bases). V lost 6 bases, J lost 9 bases, and 21 bases lay in between. The CDR3 spans 15 residues. Per the germline V gene, CDR1 is LNHDA and CDR2 is SQIVND (reference sequence). The CDR3 here is CASRSASVSFGEQFF. The CDR3 nucleotides are TGTGCCAGTAGATCGGCTAGCGTGAGTTTTGGTGAGCAGTTCTTC.

The V and J genes are TRBV4-3 and TRBJ2-2, with unresolved D. V was shortened by 0 bases and J by 2 bases, with 13 bases between the two germline ends. Per germline, CDR1 LGHNA and CDR2 YSLEER. CDR3 length: 17 amino acids. CDR3 DNA: TGCGCCAGCAGCCAAGATTTCCACGCTCTAAACACCGGGGAGCTGTTTTTT. Translating gives CASSQDFHALNTGELFF.

This clone was found a few times. CDR3 loop: CASSFLAGGPPNEQFF. The DNA for the CDR3 is TGCGCCAGCAGCTTTTTAGCGGGAGGGCCCCCCAATGAGCAGTTCTTC. The chain uses TRBV5-1 and TRBJ2-1, with 11 bases that match TRBD2. With V trimmed by 2 bases and J by 6 bases, 7 bases remained unmatched. The germline gives CDR1 SGHRS, CDR2 YFSETQ. The CDR3 covers 16 residues.

This clone was detected a few times. The CDR3 bases are TGTGCCATCAGCGCCGGGACAGGGTTGGGATATGGCTACACCTTC. Translation: CAISAGTGLGYGYTF. The chain couples TRBV10-3 to TRBJ1-2, with 9 bases that match TRBD1. Germline V lookup: CDR1 ENHRY, CDR2 SYGVKD. CDR3 length: 15 residues. Trimming removed 6 bases from V and 5 bases from J; junction bases left unmatched: 10.

V and J are TRBV6-5 and TRBJ2-7; 11 nucleotides line up with TRBD1. Germline CDR1 and CDR2: MNHEY and SVGAGI. This CDR3 has 15 residues. With 2 bases clipped from V and 6 bases from J, the junction kept 6 bases outside the gene matches. Written as DNA, the CDR3 is TGTGCCAGCAGTTACCGGGGGACAGGGGGTGTCGAGCAGTACTTC. Translation: CASSYRGTGGVEQYF.